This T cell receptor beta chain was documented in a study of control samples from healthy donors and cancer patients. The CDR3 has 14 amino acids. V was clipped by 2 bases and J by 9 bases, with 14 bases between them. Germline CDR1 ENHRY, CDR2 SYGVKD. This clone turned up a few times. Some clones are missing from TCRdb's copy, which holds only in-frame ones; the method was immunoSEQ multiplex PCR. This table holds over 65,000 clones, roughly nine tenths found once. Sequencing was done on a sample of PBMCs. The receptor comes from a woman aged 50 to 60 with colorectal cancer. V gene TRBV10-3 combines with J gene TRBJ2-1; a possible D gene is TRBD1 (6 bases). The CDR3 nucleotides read TGTGCCATCAGTGAGGGTGGGACAATCGGTGAGCAGTTCTTC. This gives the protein CAISEGGTIGEQFF.